One sample yielded the 32 T cell receptor beta chains listed below, sequenced in a study of blood T cell repertoires in COVID-19. Clones were sequenced by immunoSEQ multiplex PCR, and TCRdb holds only the in-frame ones, with some missing. Among a few hundred thousand clones listed, approximately 90% were seen once. Specimen: peripheral blood. These receptors all come from a woman in her thirties or forties who had recovered from COVID-19.

CDR3 amino acids: CASSEGAGANEKLFF. CDR3 in DNA: TGTGCCAGTAGTGAGGGGGCTGGGGCTAATGAAAAACTGTTTTTT. This chain uses TRBV19 with TRBJ1-4, with 7 bases that match TRBD1. Per the germline V gene, CDR1 is LNHDA and CDR2 is SQIVND (reference sequence). CDR3 length equals 15 residues. The V and J ends lost 5 bases and 3 bases, in that order; junction bases with no gene match: 6.

The gene calls are TRBV29-1 and TRBJ2-5; 9 bases map to TRBD1. Germline CDR1 and CDR2: SQVTM and ANQGSEA. This CDR3 has 18 residues. V dropped 4 bases and J dropped 4; count of bases not matched to a gene: 19. The CDR3 protein is CSVGPRGIQGAPGETQYF. The CDR3 DNA sequence: TGCAGCGTTGGCCCCCGAGGTATACAGGGGGCGCCGGGAGAGACCCAGTACTTC.

The rearrangement joins TRBV14 to TRBJ1-3; TRBD1 matches at 7 bases. Germline V gives CDR1 SGHDN, CDR2 FVKESK. The CDR3 contains 15 residues. Losses at the gene ends were 4 bases for V and 2 bases for J; bases not matched to a gene: 5. CDR3 in amino acids: CASSRRQGPGNTIYF. For the CDR3, the DNA is TGTGCCAGCAGCCGGAGACAGGGACCTGGAAACACCATATATTTT.

The chain is built from TRBV7-9 and TRBJ1-4, with D perhaps matching TRBD1 (5 bases). The CDR3 has 14 amino acids. The V gene lost 5 bases and the J gene lost 0 bases, with 7 bases spanning the gap. Germline V gene lookup returns CDR1 SEHNR and CDR2 FQNEAQ (reference sequence). The CDR3 DNA sequence: TGTGCCAGCAGCACCAGGGCAACTAATGAAAAACTGTTTTTT. It is translated as CASSTRATNEKLFF.

The gene calls are TRBV6-2 or TRBV6-3 and TRBJ2-2, with 7 positions matching TRBD1. This CDR3 has 14 amino acids. V lost 6 bases to trimming and J lost 8 bases; unmatched junction nucleotides: 9. CDR1 and CDR2 from the germline V gene are MNHEY and SVGEGT. The DNA of the CDR3 is TGTGCCAGCAGCCCCGACAGGGTGACGGGGGAGCTGTTTTTT. This translates into CASSPDRVTGELFF.

This sequence joins TRBV3-1 (or the pseudogene TRBV3-2) and TRBJ1-1, with a weak D call TRBD1 (6 bases). V gave up 6 bases and J gave up 5 bases, with 7 bases separating them. The CDR3 is made up of 11 amino acids. Germline lookup yields CDR1 LGHDT and CDR2 YNNKEL (reference sequence). CDR3 region: CASRRGTEAFF. The CDR3 nucleotides read TGTGCCAGCAGGAGGGGGACTGAAGCTTTCTTT.

J is TRBJ1-5 and V is TRBV6-2 or TRBV6-3; TRBD1 matches 7 bases. Trimming cost V 6 bases and J 2 bases; bases outside gene matches: 4. Germline V gene sequence: CDR1 MNHEY, CDR2 SVGEGT. The CDR3 has 14 residues. In nucleotides, the CDR3 is TGTGCCAGCAGCCCCGGACAGGGCAATCAGCCCCAGCATTTT. It encodes CASSPGQGNQPQHF.

This clone was counted a few times. The chain is built from TRBV3-1 (or the pseudogene TRBV3-2) and TRBJ1-5; 9 bases fit TRBD1. Germline CDR1 LGHDT, CDR2 YNNKEL (reference sequence). The length of the CDR3 is 13 residues. The trim removed 8 bases at V and 4 bases at J, leaving 3 bases unmatched. The CDR3 DNA sequence: TGTGCCAGCGCACAGGGGGCAAATCAGCCCCAGCATTTT. It encodes CASAQGANQPQHF.

V gene TRBV27 combines with J gene TRBJ1-6; D uncertain. The CDR3 runs 15 residues. The V gene's germline CDR1 is MNHEY and CDR2 SMNVEV (reference sequence). The V end was cut by 10 bases, the J end by 9 bases, with 22 bases between. The CDR3 protein is CATTEEQSGRSPLHF. CDR3 coding DNA: TGTGCCACCACGGAGGAACAGTCCGGTCGTTCACCCCTCCACTTT.

The chain carries TRBV6-5 and TRBJ2-7, with 9 nucleotides matching TRBD1. Germline trimming cut 2 bases from V and 5 bases from J; bases unmatched to any gene: 7. Looked up from germline, CDR1 is MNHEY and CDR2 is SVGAGI. This CDR3 region has 15 residues. CDR3 nucleotide sequence: TGTGCCAGCAGTTACACCGGGACAGGGTTCCACGAGCAGTACTTC. Translation: CASSYTGTGFHEQYF.

V usage is TRBV29-1 and J usage is TRBJ2-3, with unresolved D. V dropped 6 bases and J dropped 3 bases, with 10 bases sitting between them. The CDR3 runs to 12 residues. In germline, CDR1 is SQVTM, CDR2 ANQGSEA. Here the CDR3 reads CSVAGRTDTQYF. CDR3 DNA: TGCAGCGTAGCAGGCCGGACAGATACGCAGTATTTT.

For the CDR3, the DNA is TGTGCCAGCACCACTAGCGGGTACCGCAATGAGCAGTTCTTC. This translates into CASTTSGYRNEQFF. The chain is built from TRBV5-6 and TRBJ2-1; TRBD2 matches at 9 bases. Germline assignment: CDR1 SGHDT and CDR2 YYEEEE. The junction had 7 bases not matched to a gene; V was cut back by 6 bases and J by 6 bases. This CDR3 is built from 14 residues.

As regards this clone: The sample carries other DNA sequences with the same CDR3. This chain joins TRBV19 and TRBJ2-1; D perhaps matches TRBD2 (6 bases). Looked up from germline, CDR1 is LNHDA and CDR2 is SQIVND (reference sequence). The CDR3 runs to 14 residues. Trimming removed 1 base at V and 2 bases at J, with 6 bases between. The CDR3 DNA is TGTGCCAGTAGTATAGGGGGGGCCTACAATGAGCAGTTCTTC. Its protein is CASSIGGAYNEQFF.

The V gene is TRBV10-3, the J gene TRBJ2-6, with 10 bases aligning to TRBD1. Germline V gene data show CDR1 as ENHRY and CDR2 as SYGVKD. J was trimmed by 4 bases and V by 10 bases; bases with no gene match: 10. The CDR3 spans 16 residues. The CDR3 DNA follows: TGTGCCACTCGGGGACAGGGGCGGTCCGGGGCCAACGTCCTGACTTTC. It codes for CATRGQGRSGANVLTF.

The chain has TRBV7-2 and TRBJ2-7, with TRBD2 identical over 10 bases. V lost 5 bases, J lost 1 base, and 11 bases stayed unmatched. Germline V gene data show CDR1 as SGHTA and CDR2 as FQGNSA. There are 17 residues in the CDR3. Written as DNA, the CDR3 is TGTGCCAGCAGCCCCGAGGCTAGCGGGAGTTGGTCCTACGAGCAGTACTTC. Translated: CASSPEASGSWSYEQYF.

This chain links TRBV30 with TRBJ2-5; 15 nucleotides align to TRBD2. This CDR3 contains 15 residues. Germline values: CDR1 GTSNPN, CDR2 SVGIG (reference sequence). The V gene end was trimmed by 7 bases and the J gene end by 5 bases; junction bases not matched to a gene: 8. The CDR3 DNA follows: TGTGCCTCAGGACTAGCGGGAGGGCCGTGGGAGACCCAGTACTTC. Protein: CASGLAGGPWETQYF.

The V and J genes are TRBV27 and TRBJ2-3; 13 bases fit TRBD2. The CDR3 loop spans 15 amino acids. Looked up from germline, CDR1 is MNHEY and CDR2 is SMNVEV (reference sequence). V lost 5 bases and J lost 6; bases outside the gene matches: 5. As DNA, the CDR3 is TGTGCCAGCAGTGCCGGACTAGCGGGAGAGGATACGCAGTATTTT. It is translated as CASSAGLAGEDTQYF.

The chain recombines TRBV18 with TRBJ1-4; 7 bases match TRBD1. Trimming removed 3 bases from V and 3 bases from J; junction bases left unmatched: 10. Germline V gives CDR1 KGHSH, CDR2 LQKENI. CDR3 length: 17 residues. The CDR3 region has the DNA TGTGCCAGCTCACCGACGACAGGGTTTATTTCTAATGAAAAACTGTTTTTT. Its protein product is CASSPTTGFISNEKLFF. The complete variable domain, with remaining parts taken from reference TRBV18 and TRBJ1-4, reads NAGVMQNPRHLVRRRGQEARLRCSPMKGHSHVYWYRQLPEEGLKFMVYLQKENIIDESGMPKERFSAEFPKEGPSILRIQQVVRGDSAAYFCASSPTTGFISNEKLFFGSGTQLSVL.

The chain is built from TRBV5-3 and TRBJ2-1, with 9 bases that match TRBD1. TRBV5-3 qualifies as an ORF whose function is uncertain. The length of the CDR3 is 16 residues. After removal of 6 bases from V and 5 bases from J, the junction contained 12 bases not matched to a gene. The CDR3 DNA reads TGTGCCAGAACCCAGGATGGGGGACAGGGTGACAATGAGCAGTTCTTC. This translates into CARTQDGGQGDNEQFF.

The chain couples TRBV19 to TRBJ1-5; 7 bases agree with TRBD1. V was clipped by 3 bases and J by 2 bases; unmatched bases: 4. Germline CDR1 and CDR2: LNHDA and SQIVND (reference sequence). The length of the CDR3 is 15 residues. The CDR3 bases are TGTGCCAGTAGTATCGACAGGGCGCGCAATCAGCCCCAGCATTTT. Protein product: CASSIDRARNQPQHF.

The V gene is TRBV4-2, the J gene TRBJ2-5; 8 positions match TRBD1. This CDR3 comprises 15 residues. Germline V gene lookup returns CDR1 LGHNA and CDR2 YNFKEQ. Trimming took 3 bases from V and 1 from J; bases not matched to a gene: 4. Here the CDR3 reads CASSQNQGAQETQYF. The DNA for the CDR3 is TGTGCCAGCAGCCAGAACCAGGGGGCCCAAGAGACCCAGTACTTC.

The table lists this clone with a count of one. The chain recombines TRBV21-1 with TRBJ2-1; the table calls TRBD2, which could not be checked here. TRBV21-1 is labeled a pseudogene. The CDR3 spans 17 residues. The CDR3 DNA reads TGTGCCAGCAGGGTCCTAGCGGGACCGTCCTCCTACAATGAGCAGTTCTTC. As protein: CASRVLAGPSSYNEQFF.

The chain couples TRBV7-2 to TRBJ2-6; TRBD1 matches at 7 bases. CDR1 is SGHTA and CDR2 is FQGNSA in the germline V gene. After removal of 5 bases from V and 4 bases from J, the junction contained 8 bases not matched to a gene. The CDR3 sequence is 16 residues long. CDR3 protein: CASSTGQAFGANVLTF. The DNA for the CDR3 is TGTGCCAGCAGCACCGGACAGGCGTTCGGGGCCAACGTCCTGACTTTC.

The V gene is TRBV18, the J gene TRBJ2-2; the match to TRBD2 covers 10 bases. The germline V gene encodes CDR1 KGHSH and CDR2 LQKENI. CDR3 length: 17 amino acids. After removal of 6 bases from V and 6 bases from J, the junction contained 13 bases not matched to a gene. CDR3 region: CASSSGGSGRSAGELFF. The CDR3 DNA reads TGTGCCAGCTCGTCCGGAGGTAGCGGGAGGTCGGCCGGGGAGCTGTTTTTT.

The rearrangement uses TRBV24-1 and TRBJ2-1; 9 bases fit TRBD2. The CDR3 is made up of 16 amino acids. V was clipped by 4 bases and J by 6 bases; unmatched bases: 9. The V gene's germline CDR1 is KGHDR and CDR2 SFDVKD. CDR3 region: CATSDPGAGGVNEQFF. In DNA form, the CDR3 reads TGTGCCACCAGTGACCCAGGGGCGGGAGGGGTCAATGAGCAGTTCTTC.

This clone was seen more than once but under ten times. The chain employs TRBV5-5 and TRBJ1-2; D is possibly TRBD1 (6 bases). The CDR3 spans 12 residues. Trimming took 4 bases from V and 8 from J, leaving 12 bases between them. Germline CDR1 and CDR2: SGHKS and YYEKEE (reference sequence). This CDR3 is CASSPGVGGYTF. In DNA, the CDR3 is TGTGCCAGCAGCCCAGGGGTGGGGGGCTACACCTTC.

The chain links TRBV7-3 to TRBJ2-1; 9 bases fit TRBD2. Germline V CDR1 and CDR2: SGHTA, FQGTGA. This CDR3 comprises 16 residues. Germline trimming cut 2 bases from V and 2 bases from J; bases unmatched to any gene: 4. CDR3 sequence (DNA): TGTGCCAGCAGCTTATACCTAGCGGGGACCTACAATGAGCAGTTCTTC. Its protein product is CASSLYLAGTYNEQFF. Together with reference TRBV7-3 and TRBJ2-1, the CDR3 gives the full variable domain: GAGVSQTPSNKVTEKGKYVELRCDPISGHTALYWYRQSLGQGPEFLIYFQGTGAADDSGLPNDRFFAVRPEGSVSTLKIQRTERGDSAVYLCASSLYLAGTYNEQFFGPGTRLTVL.

This chain connects TRBV14 to TRBJ1-2, with 7 nucleotides matching TRBD1. Germline trimming cut 1 base from V and 0 bases from J; bases unmatched to any gene: 2. Germline values: CDR1 SGHDN, CDR2 FVKESK. The CDR3 extends over 15 amino acids. Here the CDR3 DNA reads TGTGCCAGCAGCCAAGGGGGACAGCCTAACTATGGCTACACCTTC. It specifies CASSQGGQPNYGYTF.

DNA for the CDR3: TGTGCCAGCAGTTTAGAAGGGGGACGGATCAATCAGCCCCAGCATTTT. Its translation: CASSLEGGRINQPQHF. The genes are TRBV27 and TRBJ1-5, with D perhaps matching TRBD1 (6 bases). There are 16 residues in the CDR3. The germline gives CDR1 MNHEY, CDR2 SMNVEV (reference sequence). The V and J ends lost 2 bases and 3 bases respectively, with 14 bases between them.

This rearrangement joins TRBV19 to TRBJ2-7; 7 bases match TRBD1. This CDR3 comprises 15 residues. Germline V CDR1 and CDR2: LNHDA, SQIVND (reference sequence). With V trimmed by 4 bases and J by 3 bases, 9 bases remained unmatched. The CDR3 bases are TGTGCCAGTAGTAGGGGGACAGCCCTTAACTACGAGCAGTACTTC. Protein: CASSRGTALNYEQYF. Filled out from reference TRBV19 and TRBJ2-7, the complete variable domain reads DGGITQSPKYLFRKEGQNVTLSCEQNLNHDAMYWYRQDPGQGLRLIYYSQIVNDFQKGDIAEGYSVSREKKESFPLTVTSAQKNPTAFYLCASSRGTALNYEQYFGPGTRLTVT.

This clone is a singleton in its sample. The J gene is TRBJ2-1, the V gene TRBV19, with 7 bases matching TRBD2. The V segment lost 8 bases and the J segment 9 bases; nucleotides outside the gene matches: 4. CDR1 is LNHDA and CDR2 is SQIVND in the germline V gene (reference sequence). This CDR3 spans 11 amino acids. CDR3 sequence reads: CASGVAGEQFF. The CDR3 DNA sequence: TGTGCCAGTGGGGTAGCGGGTGAGCAGTTCTTC.

This rearrangement joins TRBV5-1 to TRBJ1-4, with D hard to call. The V end lost 0 bases, the J end lost 4 bases, and 7 bases lay between the germline ends. Germline CDR1 SGHRS, CDR2 YFSETQ. The CDR3 is made up of 14 amino acids. The CDR3 region has the DNA TGCGCCAGCAGCTTGGCCGGTGTTAATGAAAAACTGTTTTTT. Translating gives CASSLAGVNEKLFF.